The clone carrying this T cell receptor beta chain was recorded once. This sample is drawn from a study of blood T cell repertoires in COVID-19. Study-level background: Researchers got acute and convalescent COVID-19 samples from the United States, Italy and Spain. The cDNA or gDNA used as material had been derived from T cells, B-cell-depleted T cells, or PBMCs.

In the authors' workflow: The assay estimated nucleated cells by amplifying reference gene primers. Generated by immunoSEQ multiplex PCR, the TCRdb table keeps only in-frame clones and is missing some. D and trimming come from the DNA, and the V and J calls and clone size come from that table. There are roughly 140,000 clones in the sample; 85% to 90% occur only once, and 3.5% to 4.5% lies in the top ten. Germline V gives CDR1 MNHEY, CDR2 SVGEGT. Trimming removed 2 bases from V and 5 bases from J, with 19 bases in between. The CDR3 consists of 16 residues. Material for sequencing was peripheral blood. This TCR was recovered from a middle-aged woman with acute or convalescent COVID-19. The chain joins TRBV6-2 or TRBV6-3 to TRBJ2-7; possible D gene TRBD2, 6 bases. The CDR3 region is CASSYGTSVTGDEQYF. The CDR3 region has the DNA TGTGCCAGCAGTTACGGGACGTCAGTCACGGGGGACGAGCAGTACTTC.